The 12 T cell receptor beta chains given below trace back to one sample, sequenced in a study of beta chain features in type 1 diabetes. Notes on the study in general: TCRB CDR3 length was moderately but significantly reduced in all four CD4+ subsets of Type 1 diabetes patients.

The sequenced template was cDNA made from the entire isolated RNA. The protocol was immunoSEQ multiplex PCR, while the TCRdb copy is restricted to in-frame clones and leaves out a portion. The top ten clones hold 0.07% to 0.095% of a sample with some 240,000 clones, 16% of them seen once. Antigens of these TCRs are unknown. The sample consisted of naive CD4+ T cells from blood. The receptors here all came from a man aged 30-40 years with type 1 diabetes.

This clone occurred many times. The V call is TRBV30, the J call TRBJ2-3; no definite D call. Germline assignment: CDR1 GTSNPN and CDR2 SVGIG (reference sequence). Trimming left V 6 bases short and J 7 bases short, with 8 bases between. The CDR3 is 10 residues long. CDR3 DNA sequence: TGTGCCTGCCTAGTAAATACGCAGTATTTT. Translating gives CACLVNTQYF.

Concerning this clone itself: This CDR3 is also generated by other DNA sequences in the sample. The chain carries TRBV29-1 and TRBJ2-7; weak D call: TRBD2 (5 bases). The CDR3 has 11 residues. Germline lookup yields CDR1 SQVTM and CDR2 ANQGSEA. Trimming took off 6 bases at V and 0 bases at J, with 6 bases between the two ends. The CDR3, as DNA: TGCAGCGTAGCGGACTCCTACGAGCAGTACTTC. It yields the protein CSVADSYEQYF.

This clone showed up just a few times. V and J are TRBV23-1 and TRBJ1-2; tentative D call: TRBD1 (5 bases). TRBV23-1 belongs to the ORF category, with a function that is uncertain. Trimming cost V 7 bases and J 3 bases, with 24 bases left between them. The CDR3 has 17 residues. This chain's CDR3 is CASTVGRRTAGHYGYTF. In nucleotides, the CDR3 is TGCGCCAGCACCGTAGGACGACGCACCGCGGGACACTATGGCTACACCTTC.

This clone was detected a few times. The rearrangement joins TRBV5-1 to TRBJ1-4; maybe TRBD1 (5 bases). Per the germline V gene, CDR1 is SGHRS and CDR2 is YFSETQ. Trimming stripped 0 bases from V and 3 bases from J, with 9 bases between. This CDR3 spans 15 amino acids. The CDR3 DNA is TGCGCCAGCAGCTTGGGTTCGGGACCTAATGAAAAACTGTTTTTT. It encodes CASSLGSGPNEKLFF.

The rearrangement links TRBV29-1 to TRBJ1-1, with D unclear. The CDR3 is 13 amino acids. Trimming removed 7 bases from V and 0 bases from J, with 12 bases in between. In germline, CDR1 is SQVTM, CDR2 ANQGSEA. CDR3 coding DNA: TGCAGCGCCCGTATAGCCATGAACACTGAAGCTTTCTTT. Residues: CSARIAMNTEAFF.

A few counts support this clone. The DNA of the CDR3 is TGTGCCTGGAGCACTAGCGCCGATGAGCAGTTCTTC. Protein sequence: CAWSTSADEQFF. The chain combines TRBV30 with TRBJ2-1; TRBD2 agrees at 7 bases. J was trimmed by 8 bases and V by 3 bases; bases with no gene match: 4. The CDR3 has 12 residues. Germline CDR1 is GTSNPN and CDR2 is SVGIG (reference sequence).

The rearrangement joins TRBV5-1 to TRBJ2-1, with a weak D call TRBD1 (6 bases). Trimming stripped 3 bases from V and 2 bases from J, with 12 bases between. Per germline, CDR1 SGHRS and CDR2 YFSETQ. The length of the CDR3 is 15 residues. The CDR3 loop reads CASSSTGNPYNEQFF. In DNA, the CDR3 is TGCGCCAGCAGCTCCACAGGGAACCCCTACAATGAGCAGTTCTTC. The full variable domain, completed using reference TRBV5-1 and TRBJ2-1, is KAGVTQTPRYLIKTRGQQVTLSCSPISGHRSVSWYQQTPGQGLQFLFEYFSETQRNKGNFPGRFSGRQFSNSRSEMNVSTLELGDSALYLCASSSTGNPYNEQFFGPGTRLTVL.

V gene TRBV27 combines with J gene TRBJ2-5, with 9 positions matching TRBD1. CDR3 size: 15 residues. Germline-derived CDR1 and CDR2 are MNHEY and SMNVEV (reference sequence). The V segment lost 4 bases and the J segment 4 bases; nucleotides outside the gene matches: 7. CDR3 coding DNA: TGTGCCAGCAGTTACTACGGGACAGGGCTAGAGACCCAGTACTTC. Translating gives CASSYYGTGLETQYF.

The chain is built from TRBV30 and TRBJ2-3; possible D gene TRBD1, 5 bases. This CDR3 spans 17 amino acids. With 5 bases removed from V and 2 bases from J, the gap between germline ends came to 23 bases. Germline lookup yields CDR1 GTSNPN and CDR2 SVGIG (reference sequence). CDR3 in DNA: TGTGCCTGGGCTCACGTGGGGCTTAATCGTTTCACAGATACGCAGTATTTT. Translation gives CAWAHVGLNRFTDTQYF.

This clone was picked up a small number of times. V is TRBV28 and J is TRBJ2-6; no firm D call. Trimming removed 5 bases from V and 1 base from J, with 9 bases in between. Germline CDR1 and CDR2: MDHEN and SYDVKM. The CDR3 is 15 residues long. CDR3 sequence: CASSGMISGANVLTF. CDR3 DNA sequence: TGTGCCAGCAGTGGTATGATTTCTGGGGCCAACGTCCTGACTTTC.

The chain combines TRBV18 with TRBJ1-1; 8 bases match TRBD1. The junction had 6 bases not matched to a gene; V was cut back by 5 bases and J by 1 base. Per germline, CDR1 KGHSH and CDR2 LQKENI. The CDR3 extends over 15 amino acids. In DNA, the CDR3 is TGTGCCAGCTCATCGACAGGGGTTGGGAACACTGAAGCTTTCTTT. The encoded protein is CASSSTGVGNTEAFF.

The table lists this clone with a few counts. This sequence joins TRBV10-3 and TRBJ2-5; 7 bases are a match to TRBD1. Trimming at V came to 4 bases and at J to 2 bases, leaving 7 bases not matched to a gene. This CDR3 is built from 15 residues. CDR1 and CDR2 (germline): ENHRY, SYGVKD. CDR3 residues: CAISARDSEQETQYF. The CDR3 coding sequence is TGTGCCATCAGTGCACGGGACAGCGAACAAGAGACCCAGTACTTC.